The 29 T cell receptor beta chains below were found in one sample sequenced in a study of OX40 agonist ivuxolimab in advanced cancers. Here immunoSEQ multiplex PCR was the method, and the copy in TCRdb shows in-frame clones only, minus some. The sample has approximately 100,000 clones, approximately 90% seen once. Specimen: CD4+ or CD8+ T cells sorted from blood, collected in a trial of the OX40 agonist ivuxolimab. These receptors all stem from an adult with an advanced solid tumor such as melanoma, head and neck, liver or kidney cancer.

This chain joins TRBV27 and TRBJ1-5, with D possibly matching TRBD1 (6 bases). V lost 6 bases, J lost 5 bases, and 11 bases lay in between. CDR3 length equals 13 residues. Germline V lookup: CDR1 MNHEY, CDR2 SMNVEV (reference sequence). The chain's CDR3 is CASRQGRDQPQHF. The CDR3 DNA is TGTGCCAGCAGACAGGGCCGGGATCAGCCCCAGCATTTT.

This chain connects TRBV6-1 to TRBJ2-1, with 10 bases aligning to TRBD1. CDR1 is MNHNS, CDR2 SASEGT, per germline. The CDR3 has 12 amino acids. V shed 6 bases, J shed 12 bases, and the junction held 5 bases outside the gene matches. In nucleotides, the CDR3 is TGTGCCAGCAGCGACAGGGGGCAAGGGCAGTTCTTC. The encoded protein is CASSDRGQGQFF.

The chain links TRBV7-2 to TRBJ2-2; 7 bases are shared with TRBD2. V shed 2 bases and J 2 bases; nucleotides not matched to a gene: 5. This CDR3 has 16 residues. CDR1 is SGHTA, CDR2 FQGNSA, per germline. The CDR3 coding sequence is TGTGCCAGCAGCTTAATGCCGGGACTAAACACCGGGGAGCTGTTTTTT. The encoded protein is CASSLMPGLNTGELFF.

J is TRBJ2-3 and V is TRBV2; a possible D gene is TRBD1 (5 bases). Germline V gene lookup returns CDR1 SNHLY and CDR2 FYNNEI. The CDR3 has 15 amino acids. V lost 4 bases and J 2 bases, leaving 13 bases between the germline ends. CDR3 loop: CASSALGPTTDTQYF. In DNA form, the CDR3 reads TGTGCCAGCAGTGCCCTGGGGCCCACCACAGATACGCAGTATTTT.

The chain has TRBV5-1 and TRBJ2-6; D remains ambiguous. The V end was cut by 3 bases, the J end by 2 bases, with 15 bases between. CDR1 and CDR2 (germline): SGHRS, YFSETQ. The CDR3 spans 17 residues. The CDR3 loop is CASSSGSPPPGANVLTF. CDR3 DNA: TGCGCCAGCAGCTCGGGTTCTCCTCCTCCTGGGGCCAACGTCCTGACTTTC.

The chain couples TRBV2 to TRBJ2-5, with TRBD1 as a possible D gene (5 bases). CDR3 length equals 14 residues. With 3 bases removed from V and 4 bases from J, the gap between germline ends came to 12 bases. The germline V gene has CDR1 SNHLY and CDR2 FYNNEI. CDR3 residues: CASSDRVGAETQYF. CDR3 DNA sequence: TGTGCCAGCAGTGACAGGGTAGGAGCAGAGACCCAGTACTTC.

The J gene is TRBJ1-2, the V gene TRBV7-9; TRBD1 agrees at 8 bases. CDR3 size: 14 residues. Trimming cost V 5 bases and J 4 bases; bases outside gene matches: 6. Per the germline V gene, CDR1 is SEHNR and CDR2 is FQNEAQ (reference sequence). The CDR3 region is CASSLETGAYGYTF. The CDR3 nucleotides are TGTGCCAGCAGCCTCGAGACAGGGGCCTATGGCTACACCTTC.

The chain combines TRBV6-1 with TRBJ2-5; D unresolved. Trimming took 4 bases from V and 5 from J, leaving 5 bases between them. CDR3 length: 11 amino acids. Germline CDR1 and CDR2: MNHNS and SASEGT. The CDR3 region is CASSVGETQYF. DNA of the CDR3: TGTGCCAGCAGTGTGGGGGAGACCCAGTACTTC.

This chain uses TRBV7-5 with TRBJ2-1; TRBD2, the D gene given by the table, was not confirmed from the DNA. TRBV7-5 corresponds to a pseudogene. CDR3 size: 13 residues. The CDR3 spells CARSGGGHNEQFF. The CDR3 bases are TGTGCCAGATCCGGGGGGGGACACAATGAGCAGTTCTTC.

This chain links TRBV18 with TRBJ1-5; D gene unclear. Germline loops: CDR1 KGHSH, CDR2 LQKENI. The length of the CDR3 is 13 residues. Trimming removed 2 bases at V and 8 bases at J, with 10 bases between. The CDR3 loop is CASSPESREPQHF. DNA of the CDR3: TGTGCCAGCTCACCAGAATCGAGAGAGCCCCAGCATTTT.

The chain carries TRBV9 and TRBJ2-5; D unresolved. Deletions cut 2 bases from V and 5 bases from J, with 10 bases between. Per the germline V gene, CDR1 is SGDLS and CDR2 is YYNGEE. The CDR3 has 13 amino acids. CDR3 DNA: TGTGCCAGCAGCGTGTCGGGTCAGGAGACCCAGTACTTC. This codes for CASSVSGQETQYF.

The CDR3 loop is CASSLPQDRYVTEAFF. DNA for the CDR3: TGTGCCAGCAGCTTACCCCAAGACAGGTATGTCACTGAAGCTTTCTTT. The chain carries TRBV7-2 and TRBJ1-1; weak D call: TRBD1 (6 bases). The V gene's germline CDR1 is SGHTA and CDR2 FQGNSA. V was cut by 2 bases and J by 4 bases, with 17 bases left in between. The length of the CDR3 is 16 residues.

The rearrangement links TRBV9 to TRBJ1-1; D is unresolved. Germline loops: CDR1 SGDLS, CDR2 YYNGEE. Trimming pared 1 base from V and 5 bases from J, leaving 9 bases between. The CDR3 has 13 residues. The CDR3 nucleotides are TGTGCCAGCAGCGTAACGGGGTGGACTGAAGCTTTCTTT. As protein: CASSVTGWTEAFF.

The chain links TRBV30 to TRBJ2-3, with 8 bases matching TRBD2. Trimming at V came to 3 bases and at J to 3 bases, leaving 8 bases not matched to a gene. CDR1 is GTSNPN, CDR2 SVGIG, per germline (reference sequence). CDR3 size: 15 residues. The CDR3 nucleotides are TGTGCCTGGAGGAGAGGGATAGCGGGGACAGATACGCAGTATTTT. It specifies CAWRRGIAGTDTQYF.

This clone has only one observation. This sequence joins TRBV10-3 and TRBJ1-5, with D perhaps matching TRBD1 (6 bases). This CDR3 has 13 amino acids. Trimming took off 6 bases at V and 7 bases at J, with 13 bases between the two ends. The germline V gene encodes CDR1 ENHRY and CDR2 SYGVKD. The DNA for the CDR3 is TGTGCCATCAGGAGGGGGGTCGGGCAGCCCCAGCATTTT. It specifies CAIRRGVGQPQHF.

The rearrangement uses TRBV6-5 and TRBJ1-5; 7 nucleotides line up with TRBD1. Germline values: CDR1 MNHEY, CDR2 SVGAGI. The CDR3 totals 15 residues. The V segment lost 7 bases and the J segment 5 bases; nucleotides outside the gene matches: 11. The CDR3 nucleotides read TGTGCCAGCAAGGAGGGGGCGCGGACCGATCAGCCCCAGCATTTT. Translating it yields CASKEGARTDQPQHF.

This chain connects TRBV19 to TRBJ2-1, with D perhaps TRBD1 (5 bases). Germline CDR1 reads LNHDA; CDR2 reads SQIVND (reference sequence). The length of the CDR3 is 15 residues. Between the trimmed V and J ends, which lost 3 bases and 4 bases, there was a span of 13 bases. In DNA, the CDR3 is TGTGCCAGTAGTATGGGGCAGAAACGTTACAATGAGCAGTTCTTC. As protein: CASSMGQKRYNEQFF.

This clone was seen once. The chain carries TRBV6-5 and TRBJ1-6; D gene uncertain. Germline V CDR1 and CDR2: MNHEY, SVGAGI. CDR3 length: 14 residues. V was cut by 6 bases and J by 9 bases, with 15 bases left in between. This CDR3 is CASRLDSGSSPLHF. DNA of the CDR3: TGTGCCAGCAGACTGGACTCCGGGAGTTCACCCCTCCACTTT.

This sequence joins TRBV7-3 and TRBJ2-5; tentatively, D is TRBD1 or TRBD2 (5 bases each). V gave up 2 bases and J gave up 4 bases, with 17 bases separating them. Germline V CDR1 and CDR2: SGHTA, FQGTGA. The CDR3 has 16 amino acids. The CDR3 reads CASSLQGGYQAETQYF. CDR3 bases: TGTGCCAGCAGCTTACAGGGCGGGTACCAGGCAGAGACCCAGTACTTC.

The CDR3 here is CAISVQGNTEAFF. In DNA, the CDR3 is TGTGCCATCAGTGTACAGGGGAACACTGAAGCTTTCTTT. The chain joins TRBV10-3 to TRBJ1-1; D is possibly TRBD1 (6 bases). V was trimmed by 4 bases and J by 1 base, leaving 7 bases between them. This CDR3 region has 13 residues. Germline V CDR1 and CDR2: ENHRY, SYGVKD.

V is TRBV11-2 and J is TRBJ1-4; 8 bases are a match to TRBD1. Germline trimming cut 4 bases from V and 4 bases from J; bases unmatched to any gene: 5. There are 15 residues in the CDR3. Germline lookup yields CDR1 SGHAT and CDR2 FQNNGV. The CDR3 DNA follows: TGTGCCAGCAGCTACGGACAGGGAGGTAATGAAAAACTGTTTTTT. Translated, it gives CASSYGQGGNEKLFF.

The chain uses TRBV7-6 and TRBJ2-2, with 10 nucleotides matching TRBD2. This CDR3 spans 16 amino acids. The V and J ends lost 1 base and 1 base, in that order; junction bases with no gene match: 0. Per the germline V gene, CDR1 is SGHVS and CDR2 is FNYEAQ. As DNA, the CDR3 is TGTGCCAGCAGCTTAGGACTAGCGGGGAACACCGGGGAGCTGTTTTTT. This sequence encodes CASSLGLAGNTGELFF.

CDR3 amino acids: CASSFDQGAINEQFF. CDR3 DNA: TGTGCCAGCAGCTTTGATCAGGGGGCGATCAATGAGCAGTTCTTC. This sequence joins TRBV11-2 and TRBJ2-1, with TRBD1 identical over 8 bases. Unmatched junction bases numbered 7, after V lost 3 bases and J lost 6 bases. The CDR3 is made up of 15 amino acids. Germline V gene sequence: CDR1 SGHAT, CDR2 FQNNGV.

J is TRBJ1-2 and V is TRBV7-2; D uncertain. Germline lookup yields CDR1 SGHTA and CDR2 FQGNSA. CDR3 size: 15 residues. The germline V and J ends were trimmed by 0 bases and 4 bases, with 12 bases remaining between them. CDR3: CASSLAPTQRYGYTF. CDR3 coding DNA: TGTGCCAGCAGCTTAGCCCCCACACAGCGCTATGGCTACACCTTC.

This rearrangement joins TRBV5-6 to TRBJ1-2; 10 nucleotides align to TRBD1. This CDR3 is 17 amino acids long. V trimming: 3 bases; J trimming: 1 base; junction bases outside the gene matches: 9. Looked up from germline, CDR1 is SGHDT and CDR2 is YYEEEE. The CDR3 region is CASSYSPGQGYNYGYTF. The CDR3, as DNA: TGTGCCAGCAGCTATAGTCCGGGACAGGGGTATAACTATGGCTACACCTTC.

For the CDR3, the DNA is TGTGCCAGCTCACTGACTGACCCAACTAATGAAAAACTGTTTTTT. Translating gives CASSLTDPTNEKLFF. V gene TRBV18 combines with J gene TRBJ1-4; no clear D. CDR1 KGHSH and CDR2 LQKENI come from the germline V gene. The CDR3 is made up of 15 amino acids. V lost 4 bases and J 0 bases, leaving 9 bases between the germline ends.

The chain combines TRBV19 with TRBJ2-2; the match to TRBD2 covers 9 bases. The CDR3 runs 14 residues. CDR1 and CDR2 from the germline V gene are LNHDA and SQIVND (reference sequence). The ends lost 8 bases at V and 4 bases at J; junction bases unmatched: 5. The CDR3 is CASGLAGTTGELFF. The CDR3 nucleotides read TGTGCCAGTGGGCTAGCGGGGACCACCGGGGAGCTGTTTTTT.

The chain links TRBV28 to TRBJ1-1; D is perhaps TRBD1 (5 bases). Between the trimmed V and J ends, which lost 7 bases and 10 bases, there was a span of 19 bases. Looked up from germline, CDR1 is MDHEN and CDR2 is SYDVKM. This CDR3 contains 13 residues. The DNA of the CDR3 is TGTGCCAGCATGGGCGCTTCTGGGAGGGGAGCTTTCTTT. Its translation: CASMGASGRGAFF.

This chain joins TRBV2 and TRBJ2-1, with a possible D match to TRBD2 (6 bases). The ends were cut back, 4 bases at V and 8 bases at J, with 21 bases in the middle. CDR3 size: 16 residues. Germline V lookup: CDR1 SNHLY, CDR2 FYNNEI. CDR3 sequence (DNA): TGTGCCAGCAGTGGAAGAGGTTCGGGGGTCTTGGATGAGCAGTTCTTC. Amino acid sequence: CASSGRGSGVLDEQFF.